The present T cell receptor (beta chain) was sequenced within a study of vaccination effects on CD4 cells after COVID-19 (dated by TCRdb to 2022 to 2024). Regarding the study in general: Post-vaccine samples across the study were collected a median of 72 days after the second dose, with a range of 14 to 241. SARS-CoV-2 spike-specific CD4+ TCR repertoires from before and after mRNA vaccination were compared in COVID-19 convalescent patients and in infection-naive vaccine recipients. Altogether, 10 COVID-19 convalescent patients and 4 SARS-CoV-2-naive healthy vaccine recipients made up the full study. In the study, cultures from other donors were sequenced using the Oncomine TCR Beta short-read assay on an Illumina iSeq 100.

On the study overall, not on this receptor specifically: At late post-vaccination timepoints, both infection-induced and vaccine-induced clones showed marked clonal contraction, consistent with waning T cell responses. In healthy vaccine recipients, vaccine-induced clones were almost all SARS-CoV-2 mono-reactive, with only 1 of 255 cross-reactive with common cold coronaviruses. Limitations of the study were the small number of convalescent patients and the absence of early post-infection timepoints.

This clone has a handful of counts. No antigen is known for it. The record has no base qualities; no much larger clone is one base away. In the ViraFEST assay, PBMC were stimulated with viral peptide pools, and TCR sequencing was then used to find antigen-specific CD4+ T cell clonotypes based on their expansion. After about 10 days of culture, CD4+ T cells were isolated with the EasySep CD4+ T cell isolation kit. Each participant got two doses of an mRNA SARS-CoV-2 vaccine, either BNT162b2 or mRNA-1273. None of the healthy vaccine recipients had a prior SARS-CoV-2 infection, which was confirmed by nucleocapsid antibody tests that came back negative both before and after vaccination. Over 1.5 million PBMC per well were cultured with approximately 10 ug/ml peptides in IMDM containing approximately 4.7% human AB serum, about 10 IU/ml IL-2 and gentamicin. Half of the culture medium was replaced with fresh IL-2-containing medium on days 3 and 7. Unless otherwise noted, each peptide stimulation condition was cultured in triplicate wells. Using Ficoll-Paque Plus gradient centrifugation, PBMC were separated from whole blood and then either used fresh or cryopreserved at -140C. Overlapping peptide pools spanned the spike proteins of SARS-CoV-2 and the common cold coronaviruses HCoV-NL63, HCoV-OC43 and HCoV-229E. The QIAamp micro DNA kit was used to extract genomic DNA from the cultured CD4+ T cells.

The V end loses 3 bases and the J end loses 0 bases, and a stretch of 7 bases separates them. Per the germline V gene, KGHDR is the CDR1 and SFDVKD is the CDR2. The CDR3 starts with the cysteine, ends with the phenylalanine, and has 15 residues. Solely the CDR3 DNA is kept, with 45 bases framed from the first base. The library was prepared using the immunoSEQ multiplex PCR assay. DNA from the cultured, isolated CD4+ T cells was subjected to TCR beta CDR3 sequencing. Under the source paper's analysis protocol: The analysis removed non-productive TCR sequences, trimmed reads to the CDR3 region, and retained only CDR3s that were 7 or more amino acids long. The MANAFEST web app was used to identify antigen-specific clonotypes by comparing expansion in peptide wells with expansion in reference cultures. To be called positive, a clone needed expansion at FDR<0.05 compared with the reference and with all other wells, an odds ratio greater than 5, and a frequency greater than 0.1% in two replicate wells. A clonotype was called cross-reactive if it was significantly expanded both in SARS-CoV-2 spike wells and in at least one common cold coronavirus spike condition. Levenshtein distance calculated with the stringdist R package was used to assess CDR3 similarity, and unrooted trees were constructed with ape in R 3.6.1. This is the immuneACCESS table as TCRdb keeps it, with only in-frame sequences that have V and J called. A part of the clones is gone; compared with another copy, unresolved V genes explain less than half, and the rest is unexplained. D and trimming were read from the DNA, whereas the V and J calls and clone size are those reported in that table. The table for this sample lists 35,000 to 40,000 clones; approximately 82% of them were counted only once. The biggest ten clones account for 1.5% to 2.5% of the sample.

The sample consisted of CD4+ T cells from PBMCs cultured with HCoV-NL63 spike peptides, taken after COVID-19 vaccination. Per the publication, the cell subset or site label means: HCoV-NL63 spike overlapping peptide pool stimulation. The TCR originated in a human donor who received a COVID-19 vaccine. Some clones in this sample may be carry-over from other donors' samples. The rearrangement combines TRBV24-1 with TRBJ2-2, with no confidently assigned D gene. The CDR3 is CATSDPRSNTGELFF. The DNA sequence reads TGTGCCACCAGTGATCCCAGGTCGAACACCGGGGAGCTGTTTTTT.